Listed below are T cell receptor beta chains from one sample, sequenced in a study of T cells after posttransplantation cyclophosphamide. Clones were sequenced by immunoSEQ multiplex PCR, and TCRdb holds only the in-frame ones, with some missing. This table has 25,000 to 35,000 clones, 90% to 95% appearing once. Sequencing was performed on naive CD4+ T cells sorted from PBMCs. The receptors come from a woman aged 55-70 years in good health, CMV-negative, and a related stem cell transplant donor. CDR3s include the opening cysteine and the closing phenylalanine or tryptophan. Each record gives: CDR3 length, clone size, D gene, V gene, J gene, CDR3 DNA, CDR3 protein. The D gene is left open where the match is weak. Clone size is shown for a subset of rows, as once, few, many or a class of expanded clone.

CDR3 length: 15; clone size: NA; D gene: NA; V gene: TRBV7-2; J gene: TRBJ2-5; CDR3 DNA: TGTGCCAGCACCCCAAAGGGGGGGCGTCCAGAGACCCAGTACTTC; CDR3 protein: CASTPKGGRPETQYF
CDR3 length: 15; clone size: once; D gene: TRBD2; V gene: TRBV27; J gene: TRBJ2-7; CDR3 DNA: TGTGCCAGCAGTACCCGACTAGCGGGGGGTTACGAGCAGTACTTC; CDR3 protein: CASSTRLAGGYEQYF
CDR3 length: 15; clone size: NA; D gene: TRBD1; V gene: TRBV10-3; J gene: TRBJ2-5; CDR3 DNA: TGTGCCATCAGTGAGGGACAGGGGGGTGTAGAGACCCAGTACTTC; CDR3 protein: CAISEGQGGVETQYF
CDR3 length: 18; clone size: NA; D gene: TRBD2; V gene: TRBV27; J gene: TRBJ2-7; CDR3 DNA: TGTGCCAGCAGTTTCCGGACTAGCGTTCTAGGTAGACTATACGAGCAGTACTTC; CDR3 protein: CASSFRTSVLGRLYEQYF
CDR3 length: 12; clone size: NA; D gene: NA; V gene: TRBV28; J gene: TRBJ2-7; CDR3 DNA: TGTGCCAGCCGGCAGGGGGGCCACGAGCAGTACTTC; CDR3 protein: CASRQGGHEQYF
CDR3 length: 13; clone size: NA; D gene: TRBD1; V gene: TRBV29-1; J gene: TRBJ2-3; CDR3 DNA: TGCAGCGGGGGACAGGGTGGACCAGATACGCAGTATTTT; CDR3 protein: CSGGQGGPDTQYF
CDR3 length: 15; clone size: NA; D gene: TRBD1; V gene: TRBV10-1; J gene: TRBJ2-2; CDR3 DNA: TGCGCCAGCAGTTCCGGGACAGGGCTGGCCGGGGAGCTGTTTTTT; CDR3 protein: CASSSGTGLAGELFF
CDR3 length: 16; clone size: NA; D gene: TRBD2; V gene: TRBV7-3; J gene: TRBJ2-3; CDR3 DNA: TGTGCCAGCAGCCCCGGGACTAGCGGAAACACAGATACGCAGTATTTT; CDR3 protein: CASSPGTSGNTDTQYF
CDR3 length: 14; clone size: NA; D gene: TRBD2; V gene: TRBV10-2; J gene: TRBJ2-3; CDR3 DNA: TGCGCCAGCGGGACTAGCGGGAGAACAGATACGCAGTATTTT; CDR3 protein: CASGTSGRTDTQYF
CDR3 length: 15; clone size: few; D gene: TRBD1; V gene: TRBV5-4; J gene: TRBJ2-7; CDR3 DNA: TGTGCCAGCAGCTTGAGGCAGGGGGCAGCCTACGAGCAGTACTTC; CDR3 protein: CASSLRQGAAYEQYF
CDR3 length: 14; clone size: few; D gene: NA; V gene: TRBV6-5; J gene: TRBJ2-7; CDR3 DNA: TGTGCCACCATGGGCGCGGGGTCATCCTACGAGCAGTACTTC; CDR3 protein: CATMGAGSSYEQYF
CDR3 length: 13; clone size: NA; D gene: TRBD2; V gene: TRBV2; J gene: TRBJ2-1; CDR3 DNA: TGTGCCAGCACAAAAGGACTAGGGTTTGAGCAGTTCTTC; CDR3 protein: CASTKGLGFEQFF
CDR3 length: 15; clone size: NA; D gene: TRBD2; V gene: TRBV7-9; J gene: TRBJ2-7; CDR3 DNA: TGTGCCAGCAGCGGGGGGCTAGCGGGGTCCGGAGAGCAGTACTTC; CDR3 protein: CASSGGLAGSGEQYF
CDR3 length: 15; clone size: few; D gene: TRBD1; V gene: TRBV6-5; J gene: TRBJ2-7; CDR3 DNA: TGTGCCAGCAGTTACTCAGGGACAGGGGGCTACGAGCAGTACTTC; CDR3 protein: CASSYSGTGGYEQYF
CDR3 length: 13; clone size: NA; D gene: NA; V gene: TRBV7-9; J gene: TRBJ2-3; CDR3 DNA: TGTGCCAGCAGCGAAACAGGCACAGATACGCAGTATTTT; CDR3 protein: CASSETGTDTQYF
CDR3 length: 12; clone size: NA; D gene: NA; V gene: TRBV5-1; J gene: TRBJ1-2; CDR3 DNA: TGCGCCAGCAGCCCACAGGGCTATGGCTACACCTTC; CDR3 protein: CASSPQGYGYTF
CDR3 length: 15; clone size: NA; D gene: NA; V gene: TRBV5-1; J gene: TRBJ1-1; CDR3 DNA: TGCGCCAGCAGCGCGTCGGTAGGAGGGTACACTGAAGCTTTCTTT; CDR3 protein: CASSASVGGYTEAFF
CDR3 length: 14; clone size: few; D gene: TRBD2; V gene: TRBV19; J gene: TRBJ2-7; CDR3 DNA: TGTGCCAGTAGTATAGCGGGAGGGATTGGCGAGCAGTACTTC; CDR3 protein: CASSIAGGIGEQYF
CDR3 length: 14; clone size: once; D gene: NA; V gene: TRBV9; J gene: TRBJ1-2; CDR3 DNA: TGTGCCAGCAGCGCCCAAGGACAGTGGTGGGGCTACACCTTC; CDR3 protein: CASSAQGQWWGYTF
CDR3 length: 15; clone size: NA; D gene: NA; V gene: TRBV30; J gene: TRBJ1-2; CDR3 DNA: TGTGCCTGGAGTGTACACGGGGGGAAGGACTATGGCTACACCTTC; CDR3 protein: CAWSVHGGKDYGYTF
CDR3 length: 13; clone size: NA; D gene: NA; V gene: TRBV29-1; J gene: TRBJ1-1; CDR3 DNA: TGCAGCGTTGAACCCTCGGGGAACACTGAAGCTTTCTTT; CDR3 protein: CSVEPSGNTEAFF
CDR3 length: 15; clone size: NA; D gene: NA; V gene: TRBV2; J gene: TRBJ1-4; CDR3 DNA: TGTGCCAGCGGTAGCGCGGGGGCAACTAATGAAAAACTGTTTTTT; CDR3 protein: CASGSAGATNEKLFF
CDR3 length: 12; clone size: NA; D gene: NA; V gene: TRBV23-1; J gene: TRBJ2-7; CDR3 DNA: TGCGTTACGAGGTGGAGCTCCTACGAGCAGTACTTC; CDR3 protein: CVTRWSSYEQYF
CDR3 length: 14; clone size: NA; D gene: TRBD1; V gene: TRBV5-1; J gene: TRBJ1-6; CDR3 DNA: TGCGCCAGCAGCTCCGGACAGGAAAGGTCACCCCTCCACTTT; CDR3 protein: CASSSGQERSPLHF
CDR3 length: 14; clone size: NA; D gene: NA; V gene: TRBV5-6; J gene: TRBJ2-3; CDR3 DNA: TGTGCCAGCAGCGTGGCGGGGACACTGGATACGCAGTATTTT; CDR3 protein: CASSVAGTLDTQYF
CDR3 length: 12; clone size: NA; D gene: NA; V gene: TRBV19; J gene: TRBJ1-2; CDR3 DNA: TGTGCCAGTAGTATCAACACCAATGGCTACACCTTC; CDR3 protein: CASSINTNGYTF
CDR3 length: 16; clone size: NA; D gene: TRBD2; V gene: TRBV12-5; J gene: TRBJ2-3; CDR3 DNA: TGTGCTAGTGGTTTGGGACTAGCGGGTAGCACAGATACGCAGTATTTT; CDR3 protein: CASGLGLAGSTDTQYF
CDR3 length: 15; clone size: NA; D gene: NA; V gene: TRBV5-4; J gene: TRBJ2-3; CDR3 DNA: TGTGCCAGCAGCTTGGCGAGCAGGGGCACAGATACGCAGTATTTT; CDR3 protein: CASSLASRGTDTQYF
CDR3 length: 13; clone size: NA; D gene: NA; V gene: TRBV6-5; J gene: TRBJ2-1; CDR3 DNA: TGTGCCAGCCACAGGGAAAGTTACAATGAGCAGTTCTTC; CDR3 protein: CASHRESYNEQFF
CDR3 length: 14; clone size: NA; D gene: NA; V gene: TRBV7-2; J gene: TRBJ2-2; CDR3 DNA: TGTGCCAGCAGCTTATGGGGGGACACCGGGGAGCTGTTTTTT; CDR3 protein: CASSLWGDTGELFF
CDR3 length: 15; clone size: NA; D gene: NA; V gene: TRBV14; J gene: TRBJ2-7; CDR3 DNA: TGTGCCAGCAGCCGCTTGGGGGGGGCTCTCCACGAGCAGTACTTC; CDR3 protein: CASSRLGGALHEQYF
CDR3 length: 13; clone size: NA; D gene: NA; V gene: TRBV13; J gene: TRBJ2-5; CDR3 DNA: TGTGCCAGCAGCTTAAAATCCGGAGAGACCCAGTACTTC; CDR3 protein: CASSLKSGETQYF
CDR3 length: 14; clone size: NA; D gene: TRBD2; V gene: TRBV5-1; J gene: TRBJ2-5; CDR3 DNA: TGCGCCAGCAGCTTGGGACTCGGGGGGGAGACCCAGTACTTC; CDR3 protein: CASSLGLGGETQYF
CDR3 length: 15; clone size: NA; D gene: TRBD1; V gene: TRBV5-1; J gene: TRBJ1-3; CDR3 DNA: TGCGCCAGCAGCGCCGGGACAGGGGACGGAAACACCATATATTTT; CDR3 protein: CASSAGTGDGNTIYF
CDR3 length: 15; clone size: NA; D gene: NA; V gene: TRBV5-1; J gene: TRBJ1-1; CDR3 DNA: TGCGCCAGCAGCATTTCCGGGACATTTAACACTGAAGCTTTCTTT; CDR3 protein: CASSISGTFNTEAFF
CDR3 length: 12; clone size: NA; D gene: NA; V gene: TRBV28; J gene: TRBJ2-7; CDR3 DNA: TGTGCCAGCAGCCTTACCAGGTTAGGGGAGTACTTC; CDR3 protein: CASSLTRLGEYF
CDR3 length: 13; clone size: NA; D gene: NA; V gene: TRBV25-1; J gene: TRBJ1-5; CDR3 DNA: TGTGCCAGCAGTGGCGGGTACAATCAGCCCCAGCATTTT; CDR3 protein: CASSGGYNQPQHF
CDR3 length: 14; clone size: NA; D gene: NA; V gene: TRBV11-2; J gene: TRBJ2-7; CDR3 DNA: TGTGCCAGCAGCTTAGACCCAAGCACCTACGAGCAGTACTTC; CDR3 protein: CASSLDPSTYEQYF
CDR3 length: 14; clone size: NA; D gene: TRBD2; V gene: TRBV18; J gene: TRBJ2-7; CDR3 DNA: TGTGCCAGCTCGCCGGGACTAGCGGTCTACGAGCAGTACTTC; CDR3 protein: CASSPGLAVYEQYF
CDR3 length: 13; clone size: NA; D gene: TRBD1; V gene: TRBV5-1; J gene: TRBJ2-7; CDR3 DNA: TGCGCCAGCAGCATGGACAGGGTTCGCGAGCAGTACTTC; CDR3 protein: CASSMDRVREQYF